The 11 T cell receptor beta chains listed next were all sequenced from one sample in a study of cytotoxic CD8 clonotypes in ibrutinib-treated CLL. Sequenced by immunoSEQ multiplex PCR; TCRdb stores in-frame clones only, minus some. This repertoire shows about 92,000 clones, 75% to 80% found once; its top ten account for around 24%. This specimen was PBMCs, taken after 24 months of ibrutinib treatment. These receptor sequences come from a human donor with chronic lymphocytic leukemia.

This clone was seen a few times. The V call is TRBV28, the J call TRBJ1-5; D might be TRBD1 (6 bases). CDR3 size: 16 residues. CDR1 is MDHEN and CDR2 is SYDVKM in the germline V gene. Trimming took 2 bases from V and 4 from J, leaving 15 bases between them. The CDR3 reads CASSLALAGENQPQHF. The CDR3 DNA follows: TGTGCCAGCAGTTTAGCCCTGGCAGGGGAGAATCAGCCCCAGCATTTT.

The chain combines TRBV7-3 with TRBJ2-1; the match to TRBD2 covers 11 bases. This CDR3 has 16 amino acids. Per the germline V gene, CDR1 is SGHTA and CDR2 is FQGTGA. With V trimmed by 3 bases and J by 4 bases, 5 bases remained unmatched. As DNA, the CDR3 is TGTGCCAGCAGCTTTAGCGGGAGGGGCGCATACAATGAGCAGTTCTTC. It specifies CASSFSGRGAYNEQFF.

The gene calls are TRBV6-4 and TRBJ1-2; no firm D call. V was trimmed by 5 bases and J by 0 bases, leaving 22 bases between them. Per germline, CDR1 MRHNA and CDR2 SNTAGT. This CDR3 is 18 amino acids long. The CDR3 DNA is TGTGCCAGCAGTATCTCAAGTCTAGGAGGTTCGTCTAACTATGGCTACACCTTC. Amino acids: CASSISSLGGSSNYGYTF.

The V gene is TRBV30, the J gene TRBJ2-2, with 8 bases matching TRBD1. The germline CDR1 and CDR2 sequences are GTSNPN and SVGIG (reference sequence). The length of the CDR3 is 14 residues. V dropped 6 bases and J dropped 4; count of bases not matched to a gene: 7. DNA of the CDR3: TGTGCCTGTGATCAGGGGGCGAGCACCGGGGAGCTGTTTTTT. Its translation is CACDQGASTGELFF.

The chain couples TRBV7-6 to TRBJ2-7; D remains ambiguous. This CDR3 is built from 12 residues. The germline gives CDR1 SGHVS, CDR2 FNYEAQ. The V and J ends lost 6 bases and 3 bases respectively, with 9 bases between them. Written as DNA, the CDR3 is TGTGCCAGCAGTGGTCTAGGCTACGAGCAGTACTTC. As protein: CASSGLGYEQYF.

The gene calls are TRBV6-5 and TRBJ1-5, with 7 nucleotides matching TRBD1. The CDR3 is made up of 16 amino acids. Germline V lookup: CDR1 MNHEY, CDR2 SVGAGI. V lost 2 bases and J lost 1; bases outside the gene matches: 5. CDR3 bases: TGTGCCAGCAGTTACAAGGGGGCGGGAAGCAATCAGCCCCAGCATTTT. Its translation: CASSYKGAGSNQPQHF.

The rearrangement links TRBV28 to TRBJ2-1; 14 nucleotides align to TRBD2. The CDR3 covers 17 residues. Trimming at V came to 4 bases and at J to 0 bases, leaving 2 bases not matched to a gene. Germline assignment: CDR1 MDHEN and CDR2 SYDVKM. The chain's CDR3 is CASSSGTSGSSYNEQFF. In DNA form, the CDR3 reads TGTGCCAGCAGTTCAGGGACTAGCGGGAGCTCCTACAATGAGCAGTTCTTC.

Here the CDR3 reads CASSPGEKLFF. In DNA, the CDR3 is TGTGCCAGCTCGCCGGGTGAAAAACTGTTTTTT. J is TRBJ1-4 and V is TRBV18; D uncertain. Trimming removed 6 bases at V and 7 bases at J, with 6 bases between. Germline CDR1 reads KGHSH; CDR2 reads LQKENI. The CDR3 is 11 amino acids.

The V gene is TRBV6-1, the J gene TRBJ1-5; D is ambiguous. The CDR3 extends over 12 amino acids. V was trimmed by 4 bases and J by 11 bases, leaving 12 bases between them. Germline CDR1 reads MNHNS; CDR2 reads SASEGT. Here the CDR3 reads CASSAPSGSQHF. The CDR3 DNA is TGTGCCAGCAGTGCCCCCAGTGGGTCCCAGCATTTT.

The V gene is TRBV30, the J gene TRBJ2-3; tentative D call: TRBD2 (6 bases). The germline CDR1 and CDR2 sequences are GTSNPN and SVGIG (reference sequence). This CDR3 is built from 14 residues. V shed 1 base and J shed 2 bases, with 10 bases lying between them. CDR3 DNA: TGTGCCTGGAGTGGCGGGAAGGACACAGATACGCAGTATTTT. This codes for CAWSGGKDTDTQYF.

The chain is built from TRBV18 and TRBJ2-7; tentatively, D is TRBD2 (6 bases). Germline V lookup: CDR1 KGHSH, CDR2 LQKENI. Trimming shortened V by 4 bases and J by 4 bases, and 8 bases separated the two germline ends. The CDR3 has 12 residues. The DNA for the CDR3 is TGTGCCAGCTCACTAGGGACTTACGAGCAGTACTTC. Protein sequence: CASSLGTYEQYF.